These T cell receptor beta chains were read from a single sample in a study of control samples from healthy donors and cancer patients. The data were produced by immunoSEQ multiplex PCR, yet TCRdb's version contains in-frame clones alone and is incomplete. The sample lists approximately 150,000 clones; around 88% were seen once. Sequencing was performed on blood. The receptors were gathered from a man aged 18 to 30 in good health. The CDR3 runs from the conserved cysteine through the conserved F or W. A D gene is named only where the DNA matches it firmly. Clone size is given for some rows only: seen once, a few or many times, or a class if the clone is expanded.

d_call: -
j_call: TRBJ2-3
clone_size: -
v_call: TRBV24-1
cdr3_aa: CATSDGRIGSDTQYF
cdr3_nt: TGTGCCACCAGTGATGGACGTATTGGATCTGATACGCAGTATTTT

d_call: -
j_call: TRBJ1-6
clone_size: -
v_call: TRBV7-8
cdr3_aa: CASRPHTGNSPLHF
cdr3_nt: TGTGCCAGTAGACCTCATACAGGGAATTCACCCCTCCACTTT

d_call: TRBD1
j_call: TRBJ2-5
clone_size: -
v_call: TRBV28
cdr3_aa: CASNPAGGLEETQYF
cdr3_nt: TGTGCCAGCAACCCGGCAGGGGGCCTGGAAGAGACCCAGTACTTC

d_call: TRBD2
j_call: TRBJ2-1
clone_size: -
v_call: TRBV7-2
cdr3_aa: CASSFVPSGGYNEQFF
cdr3_nt: TGTGCCAGCAGCTTTGTCCCTAGCGGGGGTTACAATGAGCAGTTCTTC

d_call: -
j_call: TRBJ2-2
clone_size: once
v_call: TRBV4-3
cdr3_aa: CASSQGYRATGELFF
cdr3_nt: TGCGCCAGCAGCCAAGGCTACAGGGCCACCGGGGAGCTGTTTTTT

d_call: TRBD2
j_call: TRBJ2-7
clone_size: -
v_call: TRBV28
cdr3_aa: CASSLGLGDYEQYF
cdr3_nt: TGTGCCAGCAGTCTCGGACTAGGGGACTACGAGCAGTACTTC

d_call: TRBD1
j_call: TRBJ1-6
clone_size: -
v_call: TRBV7-2
cdr3_aa: CASSERGTELNSPLHF
cdr3_nt: TGTGCCAGCAGCGAACGAGGGACAGAGTTGAATTCACCCCTCCACTTT

d_call: TRBD2
j_call: TRBJ2-1
clone_size: -
v_call: TRBV19
cdr3_aa: CASSMGTSGIYNEQFF
cdr3_nt: TGTGCCAGTAGTATGGGGACTAGCGGTATATACAATGAGCAGTTCTTC

d_call: -
j_call: TRBJ2-5
clone_size: -
v_call: TRBV9
cdr3_aa: CASSPGVEAAGETQYF
cdr3_nt: TGTGCCAGCAGCCCGGGAGTTGAAGCCGCGGGGGAGACCCAGTACTTC

d_call: -
j_call: TRBJ1-2
clone_size: -
v_call: TRBV6-5
cdr3_aa: CASSRTGLDGYTF
cdr3_nt: TGTGCCAGCAGTCGAACAGGGTTGGATGGCTACACCTTC

d_call: -
j_call: TRBJ2-7
clone_size: -
v_call: TRBV15
cdr3_aa: CATSRVGGLYEQYF
cdr3_nt: TGTGCCACCAGCAGAGTTGGGGGACTCTACGAGCAGTACTTC

d_call: -
j_call: TRBJ1-4
clone_size: -
v_call: TRBV7-9
cdr3_aa: CASSFAGDLNEKLFF
cdr3_nt: TGTGCCAGCAGCTTCGCAGGAGACCTTAATGAAAAACTGTTTTTT

d_call: -
j_call: TRBJ1-1
clone_size: -
v_call: TRBV9
cdr3_aa: CASSVDGVLRSNTEAFF
cdr3_nt: TGTGCCAGCAGCGTAGATGGGGTTCTGCGGAGTAACACTGAAGCTTTCTTT

d_call: -
j_call: TRBJ2-7
clone_size: -
v_call: TRBV6-5
cdr3_aa: CASSYSGGQYEQYF
cdr3_nt: TGTGCCAGCAGTTACTCAGGGGGACAATACGAGCAGTACTTC

d_call: TRBD1
j_call: TRBJ1-4
clone_size: -
v_call: TRBV28
cdr3_aa: CASSLRTGGQEKLFF
cdr3_nt: TGTGCCAGCAGTTTAAGGACAGGGGGCCAAGAAAAACTGTTTTTT

d_call: -
j_call: TRBJ1-6
clone_size: -
v_call: TRBV7-2
cdr3_aa: CASSPRHPPLHF
cdr3_nt: TGTGCCAGCAGCCCCCGGCACCCACCCCTCCACTTT

d_call: -
j_call: TRBJ1-3
clone_size: -
v_call: TRBV30
cdr3_aa: CAWSVGTRNTIYF
cdr3_nt: TGTGCCTGGAGTGTCGGAACCAGGAACACCATATATTTT

d_call: -
j_call: TRBJ1-5
clone_size: -
v_call: TRBV7-8
cdr3_aa: CASSLEGLRSQHF
cdr3_nt: TGTGCCAGCAGCTTAGAGGGCCTGAGGTCCCAGCATTTT

d_call: -
j_call: TRBJ2-6
clone_size: -
v_call: TRBV4-1
cdr3_aa: CASSQTRTASGANVLTF
cdr3_nt: TGCGCCAGCAGCCAAACCCGGACAGCCTCTGGGGCCAACGTCCTGACTTTC

d_call: -
j_call: TRBJ1-4
clone_size: -
v_call: TRBV24-1
cdr3_aa: CATSANWGEKLFF
cdr3_nt: TGTGCCACCAGTGCTAATTGGGGGGAAAAACTGTTTTTT

d_call: -
j_call: TRBJ1-2
clone_size: -
v_call: TRBV6-5
cdr3_aa: CASSPRTEVYGYTF
cdr3_nt: TGTGCCAGCAGTCCCCGGACCGAGGTCTATGGCTACACCTTC

d_call: -
j_call: TRBJ2-6
clone_size: -
v_call: TRBV19
cdr3_aa: CASSRDNSGANVLTF
cdr3_nt: TGTGCCAGTAGTAGGGATAATTCTGGGGCCAACGTCCTGACTTTC

d_call: -
j_call: TRBJ2-3
clone_size: -
v_call: TRBV25-1
cdr3_aa: CASSAVGGRADTQYF
cdr3_nt: TGTGCCAGCAGTGCAGTTGGAGGTCGGGCAGATACGCAGTATTTT

d_call: -
j_call: TRBJ2-1
clone_size: -
v_call: TRBV6-2/TRBV6-3
cdr3_aa: CASSSTGWKAEQFF
cdr3_nt: TGTGCCAGCAGTTCCACAGGGTGGAAGGCTGAGCAGTTCTTC

d_call: -
j_call: TRBJ2-1
clone_size: once
v_call: TRBV5-5
cdr3_aa: CASSLSVTGNEQFF
cdr3_nt: TGTGCCAGCAGCTTATCGGTAACCGGCAATGAGCAGTTCTTC

d_call: -
j_call: TRBJ2-3
clone_size: -
v_call: TRBV6-5
cdr3_aa: CASRPPSTDTQYF
cdr3_nt: TGTGCCAGCAGACCGCCGTCCACAGATACGCAGTATTTT

d_call: -
j_call: TRBJ2-7
clone_size: few
v_call: TRBV2
cdr3_aa: CASTIQGDIYEQYF
cdr3_nt: TGTGCCAGCACTATCCAAGGGGACATCTACGAGCAGTACTTC

d_call: -
j_call: TRBJ1-3
clone_size: -
v_call: TRBV7-9
cdr3_aa: CASSYWGGQGSGNTIYF
cdr3_nt: TGTGCCAGCAGCTATTGGGGCGGTCAGGGGAGCGGAAACACCATATATTTT

d_call: -
j_call: TRBJ2-7
clone_size: -
v_call: TRBV7-2
cdr3_aa: CASSSNGFYEQYF
cdr3_nt: TGTGCCAGCAGCTCGAATGGTTTTTACGAGCAGTACTTC

d_call: TRBD2
j_call: TRBJ2-5
clone_size: -
v_call: TRBV11-2
cdr3_aa: CASSDRGGSETQYF
cdr3_nt: TGTGCCAGCAGTGACCGGGGGGGATCAGAGACCCAGTACTTC

d_call: -
j_call: TRBJ2-7
clone_size: -
v_call: TRBV11-2
cdr3_aa: CASSLPTGGRGTYEQYF
cdr3_nt: TGTGCCAGCAGCTTACCTACCGGGGGGCGGGGCACCTACGAGCAGTACTTC

d_call: -
j_call: TRBJ1-5
clone_size: few
v_call: TRBV7-9
cdr3_aa: CASSLGGGFNQPQHF
cdr3_nt: TGTGCCAGCAGCTTAGGTGGGGGTTTCAATCAGCCCCAGCATTTT

d_call: -
j_call: TRBJ1-2
clone_size: few
v_call: TRBV3-1/TRBV3-2
cdr3_aa: CASSQEGYGYTF
cdr3_nt: TGTGCCAGCAGCCAAGAAGGGTATGGCTACACCTTC

d_call: -
j_call: TRBJ1-3
clone_size: -
v_call: TRBV11-2
cdr3_aa: CASSGLVGAGNTIYF
cdr3_nt: TGTGCCAGCAGCGGATTGGTTGGGGCTGGAAACACCATATATTTT

d_call: -
j_call: TRBJ2-1
clone_size: -
v_call: TRBV2
cdr3_aa: CASSNFSTWNEQFF
cdr3_nt: TGTGCCAGCAGCAACTTTAGTACGTGGAATGAGCAGTTCTTC

d_call: TRBD1
j_call: TRBJ2-5
clone_size: -
v_call: TRBV20-1
cdr3_aa: CSASPTGRGLETQYF
cdr3_nt: TGCAGTGCTAGTCCGACGGGCAGGGGGCTTGAGACCCAGTACTTC

d_call: -
j_call: TRBJ1-2
clone_size: once
v_call: TRBV5-1
cdr3_aa: CASSLAEGSSGYTF
cdr3_nt: TGCGCCAGCAGCTTGGCGGAAGGCTCGAGTGGCTACACCTTC

d_call: TRBD2
j_call: TRBJ2-5
clone_size: -
v_call: TRBV5-6
cdr3_aa: CASGPGLAVETQYF
cdr3_nt: TGTGCCAGCGGACCGGGACTAGCGGTAGAGACCCAGTACTTC

d_call: TRBD1
j_call: TRBJ1-5
clone_size: -
v_call: TRBV9
cdr3_aa: CASSLGTGGGQPQHF
cdr3_nt: TGTGCCAGCAGCCTCGGGACAGGGGGTGGTCAGCCCCAGCATTTT

d_call: TRBD2
j_call: TRBJ2-1
clone_size: -
v_call: TRBV27
cdr3_aa: CASSFRASGGAANEQFF
cdr3_nt: TGTGCCAGCAGTTTTAGGGCTAGCGGGGGGGCCGCCAATGAGCAGTTCTTC

d_call: TRBD1
j_call: TRBJ2-7
clone_size: many
v_call: TRBV7-2
cdr3_aa: CASSLGRQGTYEQYF
cdr3_nt: TGTGCCAGCAGCTTAGGGCGACAGGGGACCTACGAGCAGTACTTC

d_call: TRBD2
j_call: TRBJ2-1
clone_size: -
v_call: TRBV7-2
cdr3_aa: CASSLRLAGGHEQFF
cdr3_nt: TGTGCCAGCAGCTTAAGACTAGCGGGGGGCCATGAGCAGTTCTTC

d_call: TRBD1
j_call: TRBJ1-4
clone_size: -
v_call: TRBV28
cdr3_aa: CASSLRQGAGKLFF
cdr3_nt: TGTGCCAGCAGTTTGAGGCAGGGGGCAGGAAAACTGTTTTTT

d_call: TRBD1
j_call: TRBJ2-1
clone_size: -
v_call: TRBV5-5
cdr3_aa: CASSFRQGVYNEQFF
cdr3_nt: TGTGCCAGCAGCTTTAGACAGGGGGTCTACAATGAGCAGTTCTTC

d_call: TRBD1
j_call: TRBJ1-1
clone_size: -
v_call: TRBV7-2
cdr3_aa: CASSWQGAAEAFF
cdr3_nt: TGTGCCAGCAGCTGGCAGGGGGCCGCTGAAGCTTTCTTT

d_call: TRBD2
j_call: TRBJ2-5
clone_size: -
v_call: TRBV5-4
cdr3_aa: CASSLGLALSETQYF
cdr3_nt: TGTGCCAGCAGCTTGGGACTAGCACTCTCTGAGACCCAGTACTTC

d_call: -
j_call: TRBJ2-3
clone_size: -
v_call: TRBV10-3
cdr3_aa: CAISEFVPTNTDTQYF
cdr3_nt: TGTGCCATCAGTGAGTTCGTGCCGACTAACACAGATACGCAGTATTTT

d_call: -
j_call: TRBJ2-2
clone_size: once
v_call: TRBV5-1
cdr3_aa: CASSLNQGTNTGELFF
cdr3_nt: TGCGCCAGCAGCTTAAATCAGGGAACGAACACCGGGGAGCTGTTTTTT

d_call: -
j_call: TRBJ1-1
clone_size: -
v_call: TRBV6-5
cdr3_aa: CASSYSRGGSNTEAFF
cdr3_nt: TGTGCCAGCAGTTACTCAAGGGGGGGCAGCAACACTGAAGCTTTCTTT

d_call: TRBD2
j_call: TRBJ2-5
clone_size: -
v_call: TRBV3-1/TRBV3-2
cdr3_aa: CASSPGLAGPPETQYF
cdr3_nt: TGTGCCAGCAGCCCCGGACTAGCGGGGCCCCCGGAGACCCAGTACTTC

d_call: -
j_call: TRBJ2-2
clone_size: -
v_call: TRBV12-3/TRBV12-4
cdr3_aa: CASRSSNTGELFF
cdr3_nt: TGTGCCAGCAGGTCTAGCAACACCGGGGAGCTGTTTTTT

d_call: TRBD1
j_call: TRBJ1-6
clone_size: -
v_call: TRBV5-5
cdr3_aa: CASSSLTGRSKSPLHF
cdr3_nt: TGTGCCAGCAGCTCTTTGACAGGGAGATCCAAATCACCCCTCCACTTT

d_call: TRBD2
j_call: TRBJ2-5
clone_size: -
v_call: TRBV6-2/TRBV6-3
cdr3_aa: CASSNRGGLAGHQETQYF
cdr3_nt: TGTGCCAGCAGCAACCGGGGAGGACTAGCGGGACACCAAGAGACCCAGTACTTC

d_call: TRBD2
j_call: TRBJ2-1
clone_size: medium-sized
v_call: TRBV28
cdr3_aa: CASNSRGGGSGADEQFF
cdr3_nt: TGTGCCAGCAACTCCCGGGGGGGAGGGTCCGGAGCAGATGAGCAGTTCTTC

d_call: -
j_call: TRBJ2-3
clone_size: -
v_call: TRBV19
cdr3_aa: CASSMETASTDTQYF
cdr3_nt: TGTGCCAGTAGTATGGAGACAGCTAGCACAGATACGCAGTATTTT

d_call: -
j_call: TRBJ2-6
clone_size: -
v_call: TRBV18
cdr3_aa: CASLQGSGANVLTF
cdr3_nt: TGTGCCAGTCTACAAGGCTCTGGGGCCAACGTCCTGACTTTC

d_call: -
j_call: TRBJ2-3
clone_size: -
v_call: TRBV28
cdr3_aa: CASSLIRGGMTDTQYF
cdr3_nt: TGTGCCAGCAGCCTCATAAGGGGGGGGATGACAGATACGCAGTATTTT